These 15 T cell receptor beta chains came from one sample sequenced in a study of control samples from healthy donors and cancer patients. Measured with immunoSEQ multiplex PCR; TCRdb has only the in-frame clones, and not every one. The repertoire has under 55,000 clones, over 70% of them found once; the top ten carry 9.5% to 13%. Sequencing was done on a sample of blood. The receptors here all came from a man between 65 and 85 years old in good health.

The chain employs TRBV28 and TRBJ1-2; maybe TRBD1 (5 bases). There are 15 residues in the CDR3. Trimming took 5 bases from V and 4 from J, leaving 17 bases between them. Germline V gene lookup returns CDR1 MDHEN and CDR2 SYDVKM. CDR3 DNA: TGTGCCAGCAGTAAGGCAGGGAGAGCTTTCTATGGCTACACCTTC. Amino acids: CASSKAGRAFYGYTF.

The chain joins TRBV13 to TRBJ2-3, with D perhaps matching TRBD2 (6 bases). CDR1 PRHDT and CDR2 FYEKMQ come from the germline V gene (reference sequence). V was clipped by 0 bases and J by 2 bases, with 15 bases between them. The CDR3 length is 17 residues. In DNA, the CDR3 is TGTGCCAGCAGCTTAGGCCCCCCGGGACTGAACACAGATACGCAGTATTTT. This gives the protein CASSLGPPGLNTDTQYF. Full variable domain (rest looked up from reference TRBV13 and TRBJ2-3): AAGVIQSPRHLIKEKRETATLKCYPIPRHDTVYWYQQGPGQDPQFLISFYEKMQSDKGSIPDRFSAQQFSDYHSELNMSSLELGDSALYFCASSLGPPGLNTDTQYFGPGTRLTVL.

The chain is built from TRBV3-1 (or the pseudogene TRBV3-2) and TRBJ1-3; TRBD1 is a possible D gene (6 bases). Deletions cut 5 bases from V and 2 bases from J, with 10 bases between. CDR3 length: 14 residues. CDR1 is LGHDT and CDR2 is YNNKEL in the germline V gene (reference sequence). Here the CDR3 DNA reads TGTGCCAGCAGCAGATACAGGGCTGGAAACACCATATATTTT. Amino acid sequence: CASSRYRAGNTIYF.

The genes are TRBV3-1 (or the pseudogene TRBV3-2) and TRBJ1-4; 8 nucleotides align to TRBD1. The CDR3 is made up of 16 amino acids. The V gene's germline CDR1 is LGHDT and CDR2 YNNKEL (reference sequence). J was trimmed by 7 bases and V by 5 bases; bases with no gene match: 12. The CDR3 DNA reads TGTGCCAGCAGCACCGTCCTGACAGGGGACCGTGAAAAACTGTTTTTT. Its protein product is CASSTVLTGDREKLFF.

The chain uses TRBV7-8 and TRBJ2-1, with 12 bases aligning to TRBD2. CDR1 and CDR2 from the germline V gene are SGHVS and FQNEAQ. The CDR3 length is 16 residues. Trimming at V came to 5 bases and at J to 7 bases, leaving 9 bases not matched to a gene. The CDR3 protein is CASSRLAGATVNEQFF. DNA for the CDR3: TGTGCCAGCAGCCGACTAGCGGGGGCTACGGTGAATGAGCAGTTCTTC. Full variable domain (remainder filled in from reference TRBV7-8 and TRBJ2-1): GAGVSQSPRYKVAKRGQDVALRCDPISGHVSLFWYQQALGQGPEFLTYFQNEAQLDKSGLPSDRFFAERPEGSVSTLKIQRTQQEDSAVYLCASSRLAGATVNEQFFGPGTRLTVL.

The chain couples TRBV5-1 to TRBJ2-3, with D tentatively TRBD2 (6 bases). The CDR3 totals 18 residues. V was trimmed by 0 bases and J by 2 bases, leaving 19 bases between them. In germline, CDR1 is SGHRS, CDR2 YFSETQ. The CDR3 reads CASSLGGTLSTPTDTQYF. DNA of the CDR3: TGCGCCAGCAGCTTGGGAGGGACTCTCAGCACCCCCACAGATACGCAGTATTTT. Variable domain in full (rest from reference TRBV5-1 and TRBJ2-3): KAGVTQTPRYLIKTRGQQVTLSCSPISGHRSVSWYQQTPGQGLQFLFEYFSETQRNKGNFPGRFSGRQFSNSRSEMNVSTLELGDSALYLCASSLGGTLSTPTDTQYFGPGTRLTVL.

This clone occurred once. The J gene is TRBJ2-5, the V gene TRBV5-4; D remains unclear. Trimming shortened V by 2 bases and J by 2 bases, and 7 bases separated the two germline ends. CDR1 SGHNT and CDR2 YYREEE come from the germline V gene (reference sequence). This CDR3 spans 13 amino acids. This CDR3 reads CASSLGQQETQYF. For the CDR3, the DNA is TGTGCCAGCAGCTTAGGCCAGCAAGAGACCCAGTACTTC.

The V gene is TRBV5-1, the J gene TRBJ1-5; 9 bases are shared with TRBD1. In germline, CDR1 is SGHRS, CDR2 YFSETQ. This CDR3 spans 14 amino acids. The V gene end was trimmed by 4 bases and the J gene end by 4 bases; junction bases not matched to a gene: 3. This CDR3 is CASSQGTGNQPQHF. The CDR3 DNA follows: TGCGCCAGCAGCCAAGGGACAGGGAATCAGCCCCAGCATTTT. Drawing the rest from reference TRBV5-1 and TRBJ1-5, the complete variable domain is KAGVTQTPRYLIKTRGQQVTLSCSPISGHRSVSWYQQTPGQGLQFLFEYFSETQRNKGNFPGRFSGRQFSNSRSEMNVSTLELGDSALYLCASSQGTGNQPQHFGDGTRLSIL.

This chain uses TRBV6-6 with TRBJ2-5; 9 nucleotides agree with TRBD1. This CDR3 is 15 amino acids long. V gave up 4 bases and J gave up 4 bases; unmatched junction bases: 7. Germline-derived CDR1 and CDR2 are MNHNY and SVGAGI (reference sequence). The CDR3 nucleotides are TGTGCCAGCAGTTGGGGGACAGGGAAGGTAGAGACCCAGTACTTC. The encoded protein is CASSWGTGKVETQYF.

CDR3 nucleotide sequence: TGTGCCAGCAGCCTTAACACCGGGGAGCTGTTTTTT. Protein sequence: CASSLNTGELFF. V is TRBV3-1 (or the pseudogene TRBV3-2) and J is TRBJ2-2, with D hard to call. Trimming pared 4 bases from V and 2 bases from J, leaving 2 bases between. Germline CDR1 LGHDT, CDR2 YNNKEL (reference sequence). The CDR3 contains 12 residues.

The chain recombines TRBV24-1 with TRBJ1-1, with D uncertain. The CDR3 covers 13 residues. The germline gives CDR1 KGHDR, CDR2 SFDVKD. V lost 7 bases to trimming and J lost 1 base, with 9 bases between them. CDR3 region: CATRWAENTEAFF. The CDR3 DNA follows: TGTGCCACCAGGTGGGCAGAGAACACTGAAGCTTTCTTT.

The chain combines TRBV25-1 with TRBJ2-1; 11 positions agree with TRBD2. V shed 7 bases and J 0 bases; nucleotides not matched to a gene: 8. Germline lookup yields CDR1 MGHDK and CDR2 SYGVNS. The CDR3 is 17 amino acids. The chain's CDR3 is CASNAGTSGSSYNEQFF. The CDR3, as DNA: TGTGCCAGCAACGCCGGGACTAGCGGTAGCTCCTACAATGAGCAGTTCTTC.

CDR3 bases: TGTGCCAGCAGTTCGACGCGACGCGGGGGCTACACCTTC. Its protein product is CASSSTRRGGYTF. This rearrangement joins TRBV28 to TRBJ1-2; D is uncertain. Per the germline V gene, CDR1 is MDHEN and CDR2 is SYDVKM. The CDR3 covers 13 residues. The V and J ends lost 4 bases and 8 bases respectively, with 14 bases between them.

The V and J genes are TRBV24-1 and TRBJ2-5, with TRBD1 matching 8 bases. V lost 1 base, J lost 4 bases, and 7 bases stayed unmatched. Germline lookup yields CDR1 KGHDR and CDR2 SFDVKD. This CDR3 comprises 16 residues. The CDR3 sequence: CATSDFGRGRGETQYF. The CDR3 region has the DNA TGTGCCACCAGTGATTTTGGCAGGGGGCGAGGAGAGACCCAGTACTTC.

V and J are TRBV2 and TRBJ2-7; TRBD1 might be the D (6 bases). Germline V CDR1 and CDR2: SNHLY, FYNNEI. The CDR3 runs to 12 residues. V shed 5 bases and J shed 6 bases, with 11 bases lying between them. This CDR3 reads CASSSDRTEQYF. In DNA form, the CDR3 reads TGTGCCAGCAGTTCAGACAGGACCGAGCAGTACTTC.